This T cell receptor (beta chain) was sequenced for a study of blood T cell repertoires in COVID-19. Study summary: Samples representing acute and convalescent COVID-19 were sourced from the United States, Italy and Spain.

V dropped 2 bases and J dropped 3; count of bases not matched to a gene: 4. This CDR3 contains 15 residues. CDR1 and CDR2 (germline): MNHNY, SVGAGI (reference sequence). The protocol was immunoSEQ multiplex PCR, while the TCRdb copy is restricted to in-frame clones and leaves out a portion. The sample yields approximately 100,000 clones, roughly 85% seen once. The clonotype comes from a man in his forties or fifties in a cohort sampled during active COVID-19. The sample was peripheral blood. The genes are TRBV6-6 and TRBJ1-1; 9 nucleotides line up with TRBD1. CDR3 region: CASSYRDRGDTEAFF. Written as DNA, the CDR3 is TGTGCCAGCAGTTACAGAGACAGGGGGGACACTGAAGCTTTCTTT.